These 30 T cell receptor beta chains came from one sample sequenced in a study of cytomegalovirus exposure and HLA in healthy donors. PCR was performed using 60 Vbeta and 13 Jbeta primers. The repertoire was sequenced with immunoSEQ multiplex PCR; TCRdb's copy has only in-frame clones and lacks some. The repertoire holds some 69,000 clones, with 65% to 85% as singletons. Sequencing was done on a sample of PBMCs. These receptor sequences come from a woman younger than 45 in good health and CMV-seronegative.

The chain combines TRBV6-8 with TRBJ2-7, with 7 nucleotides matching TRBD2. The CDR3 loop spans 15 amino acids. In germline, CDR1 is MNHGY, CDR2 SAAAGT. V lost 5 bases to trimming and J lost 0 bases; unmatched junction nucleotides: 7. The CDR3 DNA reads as TGTGCCAGCAGTCGAAATACTAGCGACTCCTACGAGCAGTACGTC. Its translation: CASSRNTSDSYEQYV.

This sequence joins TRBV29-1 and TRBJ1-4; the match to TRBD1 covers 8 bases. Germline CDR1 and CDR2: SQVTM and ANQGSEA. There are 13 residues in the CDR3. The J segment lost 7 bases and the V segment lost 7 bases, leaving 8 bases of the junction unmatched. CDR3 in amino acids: CSGRQGSGEKLFF. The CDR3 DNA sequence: TGCAGCGGTCGACAGGGGAGCGGTGAAAAACTGTTTTTT. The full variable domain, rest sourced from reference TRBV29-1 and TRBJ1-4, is SAVISQKPSRDICQRGTSLTIQCQVDSQVTMMFWYRQQPGQSLTLIATANQGSEATYESGFVIDKFPISRPNLTFSTLTVSNMSPEDSSIYLCSGRQGSGEKLFFGSGTQLSVL.

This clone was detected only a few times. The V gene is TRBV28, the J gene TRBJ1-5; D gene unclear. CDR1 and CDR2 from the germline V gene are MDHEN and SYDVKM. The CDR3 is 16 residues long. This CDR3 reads CAKRVLTSHSNQPQHF. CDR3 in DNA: TGTGCAAAGAGGGTTCTCACATCGCATAGCAATCAGCCCCAGCATTTT.

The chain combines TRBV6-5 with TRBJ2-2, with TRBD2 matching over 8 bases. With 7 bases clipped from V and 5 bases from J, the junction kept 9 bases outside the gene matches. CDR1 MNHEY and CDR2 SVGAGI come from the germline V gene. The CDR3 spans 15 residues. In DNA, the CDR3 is TGTGCCAGCACCGAGGACTCGGGAGGGACCGGGGAGCTGTTTTTT. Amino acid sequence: CASTEDSGGTGELFF.

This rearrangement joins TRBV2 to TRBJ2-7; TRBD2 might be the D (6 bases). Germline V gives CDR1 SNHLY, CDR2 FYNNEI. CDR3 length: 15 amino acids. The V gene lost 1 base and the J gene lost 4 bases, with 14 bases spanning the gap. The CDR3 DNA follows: TGTGCCAGCAGTGAAGTATGGCTAGCGCATTACGAGCAGTACGTC. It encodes CASSEVWLAHYEQYV.

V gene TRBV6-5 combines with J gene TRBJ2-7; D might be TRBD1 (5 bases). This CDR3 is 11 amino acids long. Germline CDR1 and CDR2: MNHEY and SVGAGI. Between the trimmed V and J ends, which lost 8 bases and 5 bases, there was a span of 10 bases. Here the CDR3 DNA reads TGTGCCAGCCGGCGACAGCACGAGCAGTACTTC. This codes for CASRRQHEQYF.

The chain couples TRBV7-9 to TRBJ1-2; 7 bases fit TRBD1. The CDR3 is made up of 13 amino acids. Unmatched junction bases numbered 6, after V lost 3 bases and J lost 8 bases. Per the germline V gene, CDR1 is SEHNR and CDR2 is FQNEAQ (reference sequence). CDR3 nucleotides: TGTGCCAGCAGCTTTACAGGGGTTGAGGGCTACACCTTC. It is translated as CASSFTGVEGYTF.

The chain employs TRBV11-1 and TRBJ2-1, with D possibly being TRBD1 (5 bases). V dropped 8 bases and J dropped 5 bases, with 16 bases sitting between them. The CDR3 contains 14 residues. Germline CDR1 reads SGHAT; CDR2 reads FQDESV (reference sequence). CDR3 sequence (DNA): TGTGCCAGCGCAAGGGGCTGGCGCGACAATGAGCAGTTCTTC. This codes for CASARGWRDNEQFF.

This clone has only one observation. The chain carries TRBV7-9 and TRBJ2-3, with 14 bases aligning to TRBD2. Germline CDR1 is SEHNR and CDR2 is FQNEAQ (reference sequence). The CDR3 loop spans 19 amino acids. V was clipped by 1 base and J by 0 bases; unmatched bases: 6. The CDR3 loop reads CASSLGLAGGQGSTDTQYF. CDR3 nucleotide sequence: TGTGCCAGCAGCTTAGGACTAGCGGGGGGGCAGGGAAGCACAGATACGCAGTATTTT.

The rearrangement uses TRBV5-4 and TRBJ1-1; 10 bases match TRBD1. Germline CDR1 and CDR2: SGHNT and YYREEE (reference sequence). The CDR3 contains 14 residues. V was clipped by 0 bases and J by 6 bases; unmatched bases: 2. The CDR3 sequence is CASSLDDRGPEAFF. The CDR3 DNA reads TGTGCCAGCAGCTTGGATGACAGGGGGCCTGAAGCTTTCTTT.

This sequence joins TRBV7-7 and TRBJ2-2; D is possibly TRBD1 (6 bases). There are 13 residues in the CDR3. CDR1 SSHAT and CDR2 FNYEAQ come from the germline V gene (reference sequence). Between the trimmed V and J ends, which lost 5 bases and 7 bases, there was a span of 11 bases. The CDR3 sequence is CASSISGVGELFF. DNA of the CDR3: TGTGCCAGCAGCATATCAGGGGTCGGGGAGCTGTTTTTT.

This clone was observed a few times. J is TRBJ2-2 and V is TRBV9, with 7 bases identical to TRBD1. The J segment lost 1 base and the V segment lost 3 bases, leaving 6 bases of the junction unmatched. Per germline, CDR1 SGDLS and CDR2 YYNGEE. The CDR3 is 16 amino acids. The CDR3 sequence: CASSEPGQKNTGELFF. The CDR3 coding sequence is TGTGCCAGCAGCGAACCGGGACAGAAGAACACCGGGGAGCTGTTTTTT.

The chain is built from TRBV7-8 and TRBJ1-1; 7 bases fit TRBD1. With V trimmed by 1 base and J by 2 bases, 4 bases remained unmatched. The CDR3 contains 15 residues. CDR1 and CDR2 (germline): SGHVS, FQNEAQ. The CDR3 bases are TGTGCCAGCAGCTTAGAGACAGGGTTTAACACTGAAGCTTTCTTT. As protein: CASSLETGFNTEAFF.

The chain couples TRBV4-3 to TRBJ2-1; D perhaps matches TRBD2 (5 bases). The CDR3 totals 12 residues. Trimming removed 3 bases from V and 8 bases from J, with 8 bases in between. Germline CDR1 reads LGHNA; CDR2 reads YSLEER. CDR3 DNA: TGCGCCAGCAGCCACCGAGCGGATGAGCAGTTCTTC. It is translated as CASSHRADEQFF.

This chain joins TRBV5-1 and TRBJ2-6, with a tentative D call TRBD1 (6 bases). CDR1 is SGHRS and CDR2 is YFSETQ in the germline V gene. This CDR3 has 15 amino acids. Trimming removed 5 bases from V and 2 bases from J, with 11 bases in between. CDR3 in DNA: TGCGCCAGCAGGGAACAGGGCACTGGGGCCAACGTCCTGACTTTC. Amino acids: CASREQGTGANVLTF.

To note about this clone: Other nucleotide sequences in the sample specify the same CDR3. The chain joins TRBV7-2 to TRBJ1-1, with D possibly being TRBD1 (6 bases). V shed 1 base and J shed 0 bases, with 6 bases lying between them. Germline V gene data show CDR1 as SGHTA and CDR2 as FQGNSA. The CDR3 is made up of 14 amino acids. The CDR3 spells CASSLGTVNTEAFF. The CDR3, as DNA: TGTGCCAGCAGCTTAGGGACAGTGAACACTGAAGCTTTCTTT. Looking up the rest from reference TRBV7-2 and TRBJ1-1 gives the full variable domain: GAGVSQSPSNKVTEKGKDVELRCDPISGHTALYWYRQSLGQGLEFLIYFQGNSAPDKSGLPSDRFSAERTGGSVSTLTIQRTQQEDSAVYLCASSLGTVNTEAFFGQGTRLTVV.

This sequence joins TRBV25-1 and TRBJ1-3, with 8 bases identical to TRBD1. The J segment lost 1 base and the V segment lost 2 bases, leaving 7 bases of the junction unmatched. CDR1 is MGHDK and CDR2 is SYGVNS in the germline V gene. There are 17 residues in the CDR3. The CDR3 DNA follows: TGTGCCAGCAGTGAAGGGCACGGGACAGGTTCTGGAAACACCATATATTTT. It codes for CASSEGHGTGSGNTIYF.

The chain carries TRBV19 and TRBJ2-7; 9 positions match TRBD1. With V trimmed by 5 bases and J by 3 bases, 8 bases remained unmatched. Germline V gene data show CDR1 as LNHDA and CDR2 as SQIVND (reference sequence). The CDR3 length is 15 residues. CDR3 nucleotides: TGTGCCAGTAGTCCAACTGGACAGGGGATCTACGAGCAGTACTTC. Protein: CASSPTGQGIYEQYF.

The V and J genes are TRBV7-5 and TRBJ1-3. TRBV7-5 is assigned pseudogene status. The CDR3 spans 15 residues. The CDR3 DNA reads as TGTGCCAGAACTTCAGACCGACTCTCTGGAAACACCATATATTTT. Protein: CARTSDRLSGNTIYF.

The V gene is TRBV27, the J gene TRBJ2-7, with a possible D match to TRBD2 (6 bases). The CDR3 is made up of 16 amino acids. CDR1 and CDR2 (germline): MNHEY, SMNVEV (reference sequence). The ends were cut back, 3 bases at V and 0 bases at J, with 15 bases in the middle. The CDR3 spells CASSLRGSGVSYEQYF. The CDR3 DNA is TGTGCCAGCAGTTTGAGGGGCTCGGGGGTCTCCTACGAGCAGTACTTC.

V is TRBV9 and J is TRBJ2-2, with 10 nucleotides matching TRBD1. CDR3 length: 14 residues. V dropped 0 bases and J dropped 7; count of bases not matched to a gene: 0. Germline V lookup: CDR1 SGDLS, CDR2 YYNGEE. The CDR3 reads CASSVGTGGGELFF. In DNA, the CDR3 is TGTGCCAGCAGCGTAGGGACAGGGGGCGGGGAGCTGTTTTTT.

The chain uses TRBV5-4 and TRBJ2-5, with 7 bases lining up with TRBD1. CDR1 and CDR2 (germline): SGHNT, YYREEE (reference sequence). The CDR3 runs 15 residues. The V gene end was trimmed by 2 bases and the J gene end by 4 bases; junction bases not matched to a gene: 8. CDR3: CASSLRGGRVETQYF. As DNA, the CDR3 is TGTGCCAGCAGCTTAAGAGGGGGCAGGGTAGAGACCCAGTACTTC.

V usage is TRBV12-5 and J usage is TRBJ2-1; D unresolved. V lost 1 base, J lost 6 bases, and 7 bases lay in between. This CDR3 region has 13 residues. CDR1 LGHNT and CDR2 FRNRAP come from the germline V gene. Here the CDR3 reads CASGLGSPNEQFF. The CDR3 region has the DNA TGTGCTAGTGGTTTGGGCAGTCCCAATGAGCAGTTCTTC. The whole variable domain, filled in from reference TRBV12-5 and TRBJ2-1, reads DARVTQTPRHKVTEMGQEVTMRCQPILGHNTVFWYRQTMMQGLELLAYFRNRAPLDDSGMPKDRFSAEMPDATLATLKIQPSEPRDSAVYFCASGLGSPNEQFFGPGTRLTVL.

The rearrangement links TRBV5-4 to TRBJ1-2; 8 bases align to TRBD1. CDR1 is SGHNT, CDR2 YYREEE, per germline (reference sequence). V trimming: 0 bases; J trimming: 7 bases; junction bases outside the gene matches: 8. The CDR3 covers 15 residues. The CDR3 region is CASSLAYGQGGGYTF. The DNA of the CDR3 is TGTGCCAGCAGCTTGGCCTACGGACAGGGAGGTGGCTACACCTTC.

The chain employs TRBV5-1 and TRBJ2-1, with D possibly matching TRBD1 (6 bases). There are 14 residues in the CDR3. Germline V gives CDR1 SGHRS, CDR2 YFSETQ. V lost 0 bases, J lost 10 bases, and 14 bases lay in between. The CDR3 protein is CASSLARGGIEQFF. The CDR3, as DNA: TGCGCCAGCAGCTTGGCCCGAGGGGGAATCGAGCAGTTCTTC. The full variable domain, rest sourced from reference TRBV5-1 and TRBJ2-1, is KAGVTQTPRYLIKTRGQQVTLSCSPISGHRSVSWYQQTPGQGLQFLFEYFSETQRNKGNFPGRFSGRQFSNSRSEMNVSTLELGDSALYLCASSLARGGIEQFFGPGTRLTVL.

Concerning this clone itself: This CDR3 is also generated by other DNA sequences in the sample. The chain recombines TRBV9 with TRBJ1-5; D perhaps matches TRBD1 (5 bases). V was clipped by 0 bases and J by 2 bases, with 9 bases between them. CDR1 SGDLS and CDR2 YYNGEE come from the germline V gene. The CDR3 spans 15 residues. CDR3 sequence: CASSVGGGGNQPQHF. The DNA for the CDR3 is TGTGCCAGCAGCGTAGGGGGCGGTGGCAATCAGCCCCAGCATTTT. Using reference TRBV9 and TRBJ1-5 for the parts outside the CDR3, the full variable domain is DSGVTQTPKHLITATGQRVTLRCSPRSGDLSVYWYQQSLDQGLQFLIQYYNGEERAKGNILERFSAQQFPDLHSELNLSSLELGDSALYFCASSVGGGGNQPQHFGDGTRLSIL.

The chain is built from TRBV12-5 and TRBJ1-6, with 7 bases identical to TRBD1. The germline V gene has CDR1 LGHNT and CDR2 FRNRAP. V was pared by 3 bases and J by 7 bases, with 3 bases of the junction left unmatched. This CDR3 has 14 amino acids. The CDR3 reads CASGLDRVNSPLHF. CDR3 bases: TGTGCTAGTGGTTTAGACAGGGTAAATTCACCCCTCCACTTT.

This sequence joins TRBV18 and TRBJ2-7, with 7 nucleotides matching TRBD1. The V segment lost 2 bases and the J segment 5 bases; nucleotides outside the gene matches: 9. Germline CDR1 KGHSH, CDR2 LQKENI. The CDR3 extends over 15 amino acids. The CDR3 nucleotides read TGTGCCAGCTCACCATACAGGGGAAGATCGGACGAGCAGTACTTC. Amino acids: CASSPYRGRSDEQYF.

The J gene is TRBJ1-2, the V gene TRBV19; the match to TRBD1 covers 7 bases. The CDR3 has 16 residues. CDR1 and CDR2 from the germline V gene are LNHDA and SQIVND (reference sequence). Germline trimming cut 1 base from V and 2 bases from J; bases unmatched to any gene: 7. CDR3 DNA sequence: TGTGCCAGTAGTATAGCATTAGGGACAGCGAACTATGGCTACACCTTC. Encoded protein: CASSIALGTANYGYTF.

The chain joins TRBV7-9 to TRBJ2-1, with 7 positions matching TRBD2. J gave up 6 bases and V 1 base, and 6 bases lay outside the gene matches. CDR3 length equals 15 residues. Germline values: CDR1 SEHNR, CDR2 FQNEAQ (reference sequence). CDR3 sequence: CASSLVGGSVNEQFF. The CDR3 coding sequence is TGTGCCAGCAGCTTAGTGGGGGGGTCGGTCAATGAGCAGTTCTTC. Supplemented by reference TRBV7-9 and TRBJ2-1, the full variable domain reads DTGVSQNPRHKITKRGQNVTFRCDPISEHNRLYWYRQTLGQGPEFLTYFQNEAQLEKSRLLSDRFSAERPKGSFSTLEIQRTEQGDSAMYLCASSLVGGSVNEQFFGPGTRLTVL.